A selection of T cell receptor beta chains follows, all from one sample in a study of CD8 T cells in ankylosing spondylitis. TCRdb ran MiXCR on the 5' RACE reads and lists one entry per CDR3 protein. The profile shows 230,000 or so distinct CDR3 sequences, 18% of them singletons. Sequenced: blood, either unsorted or a sorted T cell fraction (not recorded which). The receptors were sampled from a male donor with ankylosing spondylitis or in good health (not recorded which). Both conserved end residues are part of each CDR3. The D gene is left open where the match is weak. The size of a clone is reported for some rows only, either as once, few or many, or as a class for expanded clones.

TRBJ2-1 | NA | TRBV27 | TRBD2 | TGTGCCAGCAACCCAAGCGGGAGGGCCTTCTACAATGAGCAGTTCTTC | CASNPSGRAFYNEQFF
TRBJ1-6 | NA | TRBV14 | NA | TGTGCCAGCAGCCATCCACGGAGCTCCTATAATTCACCCCTCCACTTT | CASSHPRSSYNSPLHF
TRBJ2-2 | NA | TRBV12-3/TRBV12-4 | NA | TGTGCCAGCAGTCACGAGTTCACCGGGGAGCTGTTTTTT | CASSHEFTGELFF
TRBJ2-3 | few | TRBV4-1 | NA | TGCGCCAGCAGCCAAGATGGGAACCTGGCCACAGATACGCAGTATTTT | CASSQDGNLATDTQYF
TRBJ2-7 | NA | TRBV3-1 | NA | TGTGCCAGCAGCCCAAGGGGGACTAACGCCTACGAGCAGTACTTC | CASSPRGTNAYEQYF
TRBJ2-1 | many | TRBV29-1 | NA | TGCAGCGGGATCGGAGGGGGATACAATGAGCAGTTCTTC | CSGIGGGYNEQFF
TRBJ2-1 | few | TRBV29-1 | NA | TGCAGCGTTGAAGGTAGAAGGACTGCTAAATACAATGAGCAGTTCTTC | CSVEGRRTAKYNEQFF
TRBJ2-3 | NA | TRBV7-3 | TRBD2 | TGTGCCAGCAGCGAGAGGCCTAGCGGGAGTTTTGGTACGCAGTATTTT | CASSERPSGSFGTQYF
TRBJ2-3 | NA | TRBV4-1 | NA | TGCGCCAGCAGCCAAGGGCCCCCGAGTAGCACAGATACGCAGTATTTT | CASSQGPPSSTDTQYF
TRBJ2-1 | NA | TRBV9 | NA | TGTGCCAGCAGCGTAGAGGGGGGGATTCGAAATGAGCAGTTCTTC | CASSVEGGIRNEQFF
TRBJ2-1 | few | TRBV29-1 | TRBD2 | TGCAGCGTTGTGGCGGGAGTGACCTACAATGAGCAGTTCTTC | CSVVAGVTYNEQFF
TRBJ2-5 | few | TRBV12-3/TRBV12-4 | NA | TGTGCCAGCAGTCTCCAATCCGGGGGCGAAGAGACCCAGTACTTC | CASSLQSGGEETQYF
TRBJ2-5 | NA | TRBV20-1 | TRBD2 | TGCAGTGCTACAACCCCGGGACTACAAGAGACCCAGTACTTC | CSATTPGLQETQYF
TRBJ1-2 | few | TRBV29-1 | TRBD1 | TGCAGCGTCCCAGCGCCCGGGACAGAAGATGGCTACACCTTC | CSVPAPGTEDGYTF
TRBJ2-1 | NA | TRBV29-1 | TRBD2 | TGCAGCGCCAGACTAGCGGGCTCCTACCATGAGCAGTTCTTC | CSARLAGSYHEQFF
TRBJ2-1 | few | TRBV3-1 | NA | TGTGCCAGCAGCCAAGATCACGGTTTAGGGAATGAGCAGTTCTTC | CASSQDHGLGNEQFF
TRBJ2-1 | NA | TRBV7-1 | TRBD1 | TGTGCCAGCGTAGCTCTACTTGGGGCCAAGACAGGGGGCGGTTGGAGGTCGTACAATGAGCAGTTCTTC | CASVALLGAKTGGGWRSYNEQFF
TRBJ2-7 | NA | TRBV13 | TRBD2 | TGTGCCAGCAGCCCAACGGGGGGACTAGCGGAGCAGAGCTCCTACGAGCAGTACTTC | CASSPTGGLAEQSSYEQYF
TRBJ1-1 | few | TRBV27 | NA | TGTGCCAGCAGCTACGGGGCCGGGCTGAACACTGAAGCTTTCTTT | CASSYGAGLNTEAFF
TRBJ1-1 | few | TRBV4-2 | NA | TGTGCCAGCAGCCTTGGATCCGGGACTGTGAACACTGAAGCTTTCTTT | CASSLGSGTVNTEAFF
TRBJ1-1 | few | TRBV7-3 | NA | TGTGCCAGCAGCTTCGGGAATTCTGAAGCTTTCTTT | CASSFGNSEAFF
TRBJ1-2 | many | TRBV25-1 | NA | TGTGCCAGCAGTCCTAGGCTTTTGGGCTATGGCTACACCTTC | CASSPRLLGYGYTF
TRBJ2-1 | NA | TRBV5-1 | NA | TGCGCCAGCAGCTTGTTCTCCCCAGGAGACTCCTACAATGAGCAGTTCTTC | CASSLFSPGDSYNEQFF
TRBJ2-1 | few | TRBV5-1 | NA | TGCGCCAGCAGCTTGGTTCCTGAGAATGAGCAGTTCTTC | CASSLVPENEQFF
TRBJ2-3 | few | TRBV7-8 | TRBD2 | TGTGCCAGTAGCAGCGGGGTTGGAAATACGCAGTATTTT | CASSSGVGNTQYF
TRBJ2-1 | few | TRBV11-3 | NA | TGTGCCAGCAGCTCCGCACACCGGGACCGGAACTACAATGAGCAGTTCTTC | CASSSAHRDRNYNEQFF
TRBJ2-3 | many | TRBV19 | TRBD2 | TGTGCCAGTAGGCTCTTAGCGGGAGAGCACACAGATACGCAGTATTTT | CASRLLAGEHTDTQYF
TRBJ1-1 | few | TRBV4-1 | NA | TGCGCCAGCAGCGCCCTGGGGGGGAACACTGAAGCTTTCTTT | CASSALGGNTEAFF
TRBJ2-1 | NA | TRBV29-1 | TRBD2 | TGCAGCGTTGTCGGCTCTTGGAAGGAAGCCGGGACTAGCTCCAATGAGCAGTTCTTC | CSVVGSWKEAGTSSNEQFF
TRBJ2-1 | few | TRBV29-1 | TRBD2 | TGCAGCGTTGCGGGACTAGCGGGAGTTGGTTCCTACAATGAGCAGTTCTTC | CSVAGLAGVGSYNEQFF
TRBJ2-7 | few | TRBV27 | NA | TGTGCCAGCAGTCTGGGGGGTCCTCTCTCCTACGAGCAGTACTTC | CASSLGGPLSYEQYF
TRBJ2-7 | few | TRBV7-6 | NA | TGTGCCAGCAGCCTCTCCGGGAGCAAGTACGAGCAGTACTTC | CASSLSGSKYEQYF
TRBJ2-7 | NA | TRBV19 | TRBD2 | TGTGCCAGTAGTTGGTCTAGCGGGGGTTACGAGCAGTACTTC | CASSWSSGGYEQYF
TRBJ2-1 | NA | TRBV24-1 | TRBD2 | TGTGCCACCAGTGACTCGGATGATGCGGGAGGGAGTGGTGAGCAGTTCTTC | CATSDSDDAGGSGEQFF
TRBJ2-1 | once | TRBV7-2 | NA | TGTGCCAGCAGCTTAGCGCTAGCTAACTTCTACAATGAGCAGTTCTTC | CASSLALANFYNEQFF
TRBJ2-1 | many | TRBV20-1 | NA | TGCAGTGCTAGAGATCTAAAACAGTACAATGAGCAGTTCTTC | CSARDLKQYNEQFF
TRBJ2-7 | few | TRBV7-9 | TRBD2 | TGTGCCAGCAGCTTAGGTCTAGCGGCCATTACCTACGAGCAGTACTTC | CASSLGLAAITYEQYF
TRBJ1-5 | NA | TRBV27 | NA | TGTGCCAGCAGTTTAGGCTGGGGTGATCAGCCCCAGCATTTT | CASSLGWGDQPQHF
TRBJ2-5 | once | TRBV29-1 | NA | TGCAGCGTTGAAGAATGGGGGACCCAAGAGACCCAGTACTTC | CSVEEWGTQETQYF
TRBJ2-5 | NA | TRBV5-1 | TRBD2 | TGCGCCAGCAGCGCCGGGACTAACGAGGAGACCCAGTACTTC | CASSAGTNEETQYF
TRBJ2-3 | NA | TRBV3-1 | TRBD1 | TGTGCCAGCAGCCGGAGGGCCGGGACAGGGTATACGGATACGCAGTATTTT | CASSRRAGTGYTDTQYF
TRBJ2-1 | NA | TRBV4-3 | NA | TGCGCCAGCAGCCAAGATCGGTCTTCGCGGCCCTACAATGAGCAGTTCTTC | CASSQDRSSRPYNEQFF
TRBJ1-2 | few | TRBV4-3 | TRBD1 | TGCGCCAGCAGCCCCGGGACAGGGATACACTATGGCTACACCTTC | CASSPGTGIHYGYTF
TRBJ2-5 | NA | TRBV12-3/TRBV12-4 | NA | TGTGCCAGCAGTCCAGGGCCTGAAGAGACCCAGTACTTC | CASSPGPEETQYF
TRBJ2-7 | NA | TRBV5-1 | TRBD2 | TGCGCCAGCAGCACCGGACTAGCGGGAGGTATATACGAGCAGTACTTC | CASSTGLAGGIYEQYF
TRBJ2-1 | few | TRBV7-9 | TRBD2 | TGTGCCAGCAGCAGGATTCTAGCGGGGGACCTCTACAATGAGCAGTTCTTC | CASSRILAGDLYNEQFF
TRBJ2-7 | NA | TRBV27 | NA | TGTGCCAGCACGCCCTGGGGGACAGGGGGTAGCGGGGGGCCCGACGAGCAGTACTTC | CASTPWGTGGSGGPDEQYF
TRBJ1-2 | many | TRBV29-1 | NA | TGCAGCGTCGCTCAGACGGGGAACTATGGCTACACCTTC | CSVAQTGNYGYTF
TRBJ1-2 | few | TRBV20-1 | NA | TGCAGTGCTAGAGATCCCCTGAACTCGAGGGATGACTATGGCTACACCTTC | CSARDPLNSRDDYGYTF
TRBJ1-4 | few | TRBV12-3/TRBV12-4 | NA | TGTGCCAGCCGCCCCCTGGGGGCTAATGAAAAACTGTTTTTT | CASRPLGANEKLFF
TRBJ2-7 | few | TRBV12-3/TRBV12-4 | TRBD2 | TGTGCCAGCAGTTTTAGCGGGAGGGTATACGAGCAGTACTTC | CASSFSGRVYEQYF
TRBJ2-1 | NA | TRBV7-9 | TRBD2 | TGTGCCAGCAGCTTGACTAGCGGGAGGCTCAACAATGAGCAGTTCTTC | CASSLTSGRLNNEQFF
TRBJ1-5 | many | TRBV29-1 | TRBD1 | TGCAGCGTTGGGACAGGGGGCCCCAATCAGCCCCAGCATTTT | CSVGTGGPNQPQHF
TRBJ2-2 | NA | TRBV7-8 | NA | TGTGCCAGCAGCGTTCCGGGACGGGAAACCGGGGAGCTGTTTTTT | CASSVPGRETGELFF
TRBJ2-3 | NA | TRBV7-3 | TRBD2 | TGTGCCAGCAGCTTAACTAGCGGGTACACAGATACGCAGTATTTT | CASSLTSGYTDTQYF
TRBJ2-2 | NA | TRBV6-1 | TRBD2 | TGTGCCAGCAAAGCTAGCGGGAGCTTCACCGGGGAGCTGTTTTTT | CASKASGSFTGELFF
TRBJ2-3 | NA | TRBV7-2 | NA | TGTGCCAGAGCGGAGCGCACAGATACGCAGTATTTT | CARAERTDTQYF